One and the same sample provided the 21 T cell receptor beta chains below, sequenced in a study of CD8 T cells in Susac syndrome. cDNA came from approximately 0.5 to 1 ug RNA primed by random hexamers. One entry per CDR3 protein results from TCRdb running MiXCR on the immunoSEQ multiplex PCR reads. The data hold more than 150,000 distinct CDR3 sequences, with around 95% observed a single time. Sequencing input: CD8+ T cells from PBMCs. These TCRs come from a human donor with multiple sclerosis.

The V and J genes are TRBV5-1 and TRBJ1-2, with no clear D. The V gene lost 0 bases and the J gene lost 3 bases, with 15 bases spanning the gap. This CDR3 has 16 residues. Germline CDR1 reads SGHRS; CDR2 reads YFSETQ. The CDR3 sequence is CASSLETGNIYYGYTF. In DNA form, the CDR3 reads TGCGCCAGCAGCTTGGAGACGGGGAACATTTACTATGGCTACACCTTC.

The V call is TRBV19, the J call TRBJ2-1; D gene ambiguous. V lost 1 base to trimming and J lost 10 bases, with 11 bases between them. Germline V gene sequence: CDR1 LNHDA, CDR2 SQIVND (reference sequence). CDR3 length: 13 residues. CDR3 loop: CASSIARVREQFF. The CDR3 nucleotides read TGTGCCAGTAGTATAGCAAGGGTCAGGGAGCAGTTCTTC.

The chain couples TRBV2 to TRBJ2-7; TRBD1 might be the D (6 bases). V was trimmed by 0 bases and J by 6 bases, leaving 12 bases between them. The CDR3 has 14 amino acids. Germline values: CDR1 SNHLY, CDR2 FYNNEI. As DNA, the CDR3 is TGTGCCAGCAGTGAAGCTGGGGGCGCAGTCGAGCAGTACGTC. This codes for CASSEAGGAVEQYV.

The V call is TRBV3-1, the J call TRBJ2-7; TRBD1 is a possible D gene (5 bases). Germline lookup yields CDR1 LGHDT and CDR2 YNNKEL (reference sequence). With 3 bases removed from V and 5 bases from J, the gap between germline ends came to 17 bases. The CDR3 spans 15 residues. The CDR3 sequence is CASSHSGRLENEQYF. The CDR3 region has the DNA TGTGCCAGCAGCCATTCAGGGCGTTTAGAGAACGAGCAGTACTTC.

This rearrangement joins TRBV29-1 to TRBJ2-2; D gene unclear. Between the trimmed V and J ends, which lost 6 bases and 5 bases, there was a span of 7 bases. The CDR3 spans 11 residues. Germline CDR1 and CDR2: SQVTM and ANQGSEA. The CDR3 sequence is CSVTLTGELFF. The CDR3 bases are TGCAGCGTCACCCTTACCGGGGAGCTGTTTTTT.

The V call is TRBV5-1, the J call TRBJ1-2; 10 nucleotides align to TRBD1. V lost 3 bases and J lost 3; bases outside the gene matches: 11. The CDR3 loop spans 17 amino acids. Germline V gene sequence: CDR1 SGHRS, CDR2 YFSETQ. The CDR3 protein is CASSSTRQGAIDYGYTF. CDR3 DNA sequence: TGCGCCAGCAGCTCTACACGACAGGGGGCTATAGACTATGGCTACACCTTC. Looking up the rest from reference TRBV5-1 and TRBJ1-2 gives the full variable domain: KAGVTQTPRYLIKTRGQQVTLSCSPISGHRSVSWYQQTPGQGLQFLFEYFSETQRNKGNFPGRFSGRQFSNSRSEMNVSTLELGDSALYLCASSSTRQGAIDYGYTFGSGTRLTVV.

This chain connects TRBV7-9 to TRBJ1-5; 7 bases agree with TRBD1. Per germline, CDR1 SEHNR and CDR2 FQNEAQ (reference sequence). The CDR3 covers 14 residues. The ends lost 9 bases at V and 4 bases at J; junction bases unmatched: 9. The DNA for the CDR3 is TGTGCCAGTCGAGCAGGGGGGGATAATCAGCCCCAGCATTTT. Translating it yields CASRAGGDNQPQHF.

The chain has TRBV5-4 and TRBJ2-7; the D is unclear. Germline CDR1 is SGHNT and CDR2 is YYREEE (reference sequence). The ends were cut back, 3 bases at V and 5 bases at J, with 12 bases in the middle. The CDR3 is 13 amino acids. CDR3 nucleotide sequence: TGTGCCAGCAGCTCCTTCGGCCCCAACGAGCAGTACTTC. Translation gives CASSSFGPNEQYF.

The J gene is TRBJ2-1, the V gene TRBV3-1; 9 bases agree with TRBD2. Germline V gene lookup returns CDR1 LGHDT and CDR2 YNNKEL (reference sequence). The ends lost 4 bases at V and 9 bases at J; junction bases unmatched: 7. The CDR3 covers 14 residues. The CDR3 loop reads CASSPGGGAGEQFF. Written as DNA, the CDR3 is TGTGCCAGCAGCCCGGGCGGGGGGGCTGGTGAGCAGTTCTTC.

This clonotype was recorded only once. This rearrangement joins TRBV12-3 or TRBV12-4 to TRBJ2-7; 11 bases map to TRBD1. J was trimmed by 7 bases and V by 6 bases; bases with no gene match: 11. The CDR3 length is 15 residues. The CDR3 loop is CASSRTGGDFGEQYV. DNA for the CDR3: TGTGCCAGCAGCCGGACAGGGGGCGATTTCGGAGAGCAGTACGTC.

V gene TRBV11-2 combines with J gene TRBJ2-4; D may be TRBD2 (5 bases). This CDR3 is built from 15 residues. Trimming left V 0 bases short and J 6 bases short, with 12 bases between. In germline, CDR1 is SGHAT, CDR2 FQNNGV. The CDR3 DNA sequence: TGTGCCAGCAGCTTAGATCCAGGACTTGGAAACATTCAGTACTTC. Protein product: CASSLDPGLGNIQYF.

The CDR3 protein is CASTVGDGTDTQYF. Written as DNA, the CDR3 is TGTGCCAGCACAGTCGGGGATGGGACAGATACGCAGTATTTT. The chain has TRBV7-9 and TRBJ2-3; perhaps TRBD2 as D (5 bases). V was shortened by 7 bases and J by 3 bases, with 14 bases between the two germline ends. Germline V gives CDR1 SEHNR, CDR2 FQNEAQ (reference sequence). The CDR3 contains 14 residues. Supplemented by reference TRBV7-9 and TRBJ2-3, the full variable domain reads DTGVSQNPRHKITKRGQNVTFRCDPISEHNRLYWYRQTLGQGPEFLTYFQNEAQLEKSRLLSDRFSAERPKGSFSTLEIQRTEQGDSAMYLCASTVGDGTDTQYFGPGTRLTVL.

The chain carries TRBV20-1 and TRBJ1-6; 8 bases agree with TRBD1. V shed 0 bases and J 7 bases; nucleotides not matched to a gene: 5. Germline V gene data show CDR1 as DFQATT and CDR2 as SNEGSKA (reference sequence). The CDR3 has 15 amino acids. The CDR3 DNA reads TGCAGTGCTAGAGATTTGGGACAGGCGAATTCACCCCTCCACTTT. This codes for CSARDLGQANSPLHF.

The chain couples TRBV14 to TRBJ2-1; 9 bases match TRBD2. CDR3 length equals 15 residues. CDR1 and CDR2 (germline): SGHDN, FVKESK. The junction had 5 bases not matched to a gene; V was cut back by 6 bases and J by 2 bases. This CDR3 is CASRDIAGAYNEQFF. In DNA, the CDR3 is TGTGCCAGCAGAGATATAGCGGGGGCCTACAATGAGCAGTTCTTC.

Only one count was recorded for this clonotype. This rearrangement joins TRBV29-1 to TRBJ2-1; 7 nucleotides align to TRBD2. J lost 5 bases, V lost 0 bases, and 7 bases had no gene match. CDR1 and CDR2 (germline): SQVTM, ANQGSEA. The CDR3 has 15 amino acids. The CDR3 region is CSVEEGRGIDNEQFF. The CDR3 DNA reads TGCAGCGTTGAAGAAGGGCGGGGGATCGACAATGAGCAGTTCTTC.

With regard to this clonotype: Mismatch with germline at one junction end may stem from a read error. The chain couples TRBV29-1 to TRBJ2-4; D ambiguous. The germline V gene has CDR1 SQVTM and CDR2 ANQGSEA. There are 11 residues in the CDR3. The CDR3 DNA follows: TGCAGCGTTGAAGACGCGGATGGGGTGAACTTC. This encodes CSVEDADGVNF.

The J gene is TRBJ1-3, the V gene TRBV15, with D unclear. The ends were cut back, 0 bases at V and 2 bases at J, with 5 bases in the middle. Germline assignment: CDR1 LNHNV and CDR2 YYDKDF (reference sequence). This CDR3 is 14 amino acids long. This chain's CDR3 is CATSRERTGNTIYF. The DNA of the CDR3 is TGTGCCACCAGCAGAGAGAGGACTGGAAACACCATATATTTT. Looking up the rest from reference TRBV15 and TRBJ1-3 gives the full variable domain: DAMVIQNPRYQVTQFGKPVTLSCSQTLNHNVMYWYQQKSSQAPKLLFHYYDKDFNNEADTPDNFQSRRPNTSFCFLDIRSPGLGDTAMYLCATSRERTGNTIYFGEGSWLTVV.

The chain links TRBV27 to TRBJ2-7; maybe TRBD2 (6 bases). In germline, CDR1 is MNHEY, CDR2 SMNVEV (reference sequence). Between the trimmed V and J ends, which lost 2 bases and 2 bases, there was a span of 10 bases. This CDR3 region has 14 residues. The CDR3 is CASSLAGPPYEQYV. CDR3 DNA sequence: TGTGCCAGCAGTTTAGCGGGGCCCCCCTACGAGCAGTACGTC.

The count of this clonotype is one. The J gene is TRBJ1-2, the V gene TRBV3-1; D is ambiguous. Germline lookup yields CDR1 LGHDT and CDR2 YNNKEL (reference sequence). The length of the CDR3 is 13 residues. Trimming pared 4 bases from V and 4 bases from J, leaving 10 bases between. CDR3 residues: CASSPNLVYGYTF. Here the CDR3 DNA reads TGTGCCAGCAGCCCAAATCTAGTCTATGGCTACACCTTC.

The V gene is TRBV7-6, the J gene TRBJ2-7, with D possibly matching TRBD2 (6 bases). Germline assignment: CDR1 SGHVS and CDR2 FNYEAQ. Trimming shortened V by 5 bases and J by 3 bases, and 17 bases separated the two germline ends. The CDR3 is 15 amino acids. CDR3 DNA sequence: TGTGCCAGCAGCCCGGGACTCCCGAAGGACTACGAGCAGTACTTC. It is translated as CASSPGLPKDYEQYF.

V and J are TRBV27 and TRBJ1-6, with D maybe TRBD1 (6 bases). The CDR3 is 14 residues long. Germline V gene sequence: CDR1 MNHEY, CDR2 SMNVEV (reference sequence). V lost 6 bases and J lost 10, with 16 bases in between. The CDR3 reads CASRPGAGGSPLHF. CDR3 in DNA: TGTGCCAGCAGGCCAGGGGCCGGGGGATCACCCCTCCACTTT.